A selection of T cell receptor beta chains follows, all from one sample in a study of regulatory T cells in long-lasting Graves disease. TCRdb re-called the multiplex PCR reads with MiXCR, one entry per CDR3 protein. The table includes 400,000 or so distinct CDR3 sequences, around a quarter detected once. This sample comprised peripheral blood mononuclear cells (PBMCs), obtained when the disease was refractory, from a patient treated with antithyroid drugs. The receptors stem from a female donor with Graves disease. The CDR3 runs from the conserved cysteine through the conserved F or W. A D gene is named only where the DNA matches it firmly. Size is stated for part of the rows, as once, few or many counts, or as a class when the clone is expanded.

clone size: many; J gene: TRBJ1-2; D gene: .; V gene: TRBV2; CDR3 protein: CASSEARAITYGYTF; CDR3 DNA: TGTGCCAGCAGTGAAGCAAGGGCAATTACCTATGGCTACACCTTC
clone size: .; J gene: TRBJ2-7; D gene: .; V gene: TRBV4-1; CDR3 protein: CTSSQAQGIGYEQYF; CDR3 DNA: TGCACCAGCAGCCAAGCTCAGGGTATAGGGTACGAGCAGTACTTC
clone size: .; J gene: TRBJ2-5; D gene: .; V gene: TRBV7-8; CDR3 protein: CASSSSGLETQYF; CDR3 DNA: TGTGCCAGCAGCTCGTCAGGGTTGGAGACCCAGTACTTC
clone size: many; J gene: TRBJ2-7; D gene: TRBD2; V gene: TRBV15; CDR3 protein: CATSRSTTSGSSYEQYF; CDR3 DNA: TGTGCCACCAGCAGATCTACGACTAGCGGGAGCTCCTACGAGCAGTACTTC
clone size: few; J gene: TRBJ1-1; D gene: .; V gene: TRBV5-4; CDR3 protein: CASSLRVRGINTEAFF; CDR3 DNA: TGTGCCAGCAGCTTGAGGGTTCGGGGGATTAACACTGAAGCTTTCTTT
clone size: .; J gene: TRBJ2-5; D gene: TRBD2; V gene: TRBV5-5; CDR3 protein: CASSWTGLAGVPGWETQYF; CDR3 DNA: TGTGCCAGCAGCTGGACCGGGCTAGCGGGAGTCCCTGGCTGGGAGACCCAGTACTTC
clone size: few; J gene: TRBJ1-3; D gene: .; V gene: TRBV19; CDR3 protein: CASSMVVGGTNTIYF; CDR3 DNA: TGTGCCAGTAGTATGGTCGTAGGAGGGACGAACACCATATATTTT
clone size: few; J gene: TRBJ1-3; D gene: .; V gene: TRBV28; CDR3 protein: CASSLSPMLGGNTIYF; CDR3 DNA: TGTGCCAGCAGTTTATCTCCCATGTTGGGTGGAAACACCATATATTTT
clone size: few; J gene: TRBJ2-7; D gene: TRBD1; V gene: TRBV28; CDR3 protein: CASRGTGGSGAATYEQYF; CDR3 DNA: TGTGCCAGCAGAGGGACAGGGGGCTCGGGAGCGGCTACCTACGAGCAGTACTTC
clone size: many; J gene: TRBJ1-5; D gene: TRBD1; V gene: TRBV28; CDR3 protein: CASRDRPTPRPQHF; CDR3 DNA: TGTGCCAGCAGGGACAGGCCGACTCCCCGGCCCCAGCATTTT
clone size: .; J gene: TRBJ2-2; D gene: .; V gene: TRBV30; CDR3 protein: CAWRVPNTGELFF; CDR3 DNA: TGTGCCTGGAGGGTTCCTAACACCGGGGAGCTGTTTTTT
clone size: .; J gene: TRBJ1-1; D gene: .; V gene: TRBV20-1; CDR3 protein: CSVQGSGDEAFF; CDR3 DNA: TGCAGTGTGCAGGGAAGCGGGGATGAAGCTTTCTTT
clone size: .; J gene: TRBJ1-6; D gene: .; V gene: TRBV7-3; CDR3 protein: CASSLTGPGSPLHF; CDR3 DNA: TGTGCCAGCAGCTTAACGGGACCGGGTTCACCCCTCCACTTT
clone size: many; J gene: TRBJ2-7; D gene: .; V gene: TRBV7-6; CDR3 protein: CASSSRPSSYEQYF; CDR3 DNA: TGTGCCAGCAGCTCCCGACCGAGCTCCTACGAGCAGTACTTC
clone size: many; J gene: TRBJ2-5; D gene: .; V gene: TRBV7-8; CDR3 protein: CASSPNVGGGETQYF; CDR3 DNA: TGTGCCAGCAGCCCAAATGTGGGAGGGGGGGAGACCCAGTACTTC
clone size: many; J gene: TRBJ1-6; D gene: TRBD1; V gene: TRBV6-2/TRBV6-3; CDR3 protein: CASSYWGRQGNSPLHF; CDR3 DNA: TGTGCCAGCAGTTACTGGGGGAGACAGGGGAATTCACCCCTCCACTTT
clone size: .; J gene: TRBJ2-7; D gene: TRBD1; V gene: TRBV24-1; CDR3 protein: CANKQGAYEQYF; CDR3 DNA: TGTGCCAACAAACAGGGGGCCTACGAGCAGTACTTC
clone size: many; J gene: TRBJ1-1; D gene: .; V gene: TRBV2; CDR3 protein: CASSVGGGEAFF; CDR3 DNA: TGTGCCAGCAGTGTCGGGGGGGGTGAAGCTTTCTTT
clone size: many; J gene: TRBJ1-6; D gene: TRBD1; V gene: TRBV6-9; CDR3 protein: CASSLGQGDLNSPLHF; CDR3 DNA: TGTGCCAGCAGTTTAGGACAGGGGGATCTCAATTCACCCCTCCACTTT
clone size: few; J gene: TRBJ2-3; D gene: .; V gene: TRBV28; CDR3 protein: CASSVRGTDTQYF; CDR3 DNA: TGTGCCAGCAGCGTACGGGGCACAGATACGCAGTATTTT
clone size: few; J gene: TRBJ1-5; D gene: .; V gene: TRBV5-6; CDR3 protein: CASSSWTAYSNQPQHF; CDR3 DNA: TGTGCCAGCAGCTCCTGGACAGCCTATAGCAATCAGCCCCAGCATTTT
clone size: .; J gene: TRBJ2-7; D gene: .; V gene: TRBV4-1; CDR3 protein: CASSPTGIQSYEQYF; CDR3 DNA: TGCGCCAGCAGCCCAACCGGGATCCAATCCTACGAGCAGTACTTC
clone size: many; J gene: TRBJ2-5; D gene: .; V gene: TRBV20-1; CDR3 protein: CSARDPRRQETQYF; CDR3 DNA: TGCAGTGCTAGAGACCCGCGGAGACAAGAGACCCAGTACTTC
clone size: many; J gene: TRBJ1-6; D gene: .; V gene: TRBV6-1; CDR3 protein: CASSRQVGDSPLHF; CDR3 DNA: TGTGCCAGCAGCAGACAGGTTGGCGATTCACCCCTCCACTTT
clone size: .; J gene: TRBJ1-2; D gene: .; V gene: TRBV4-1; CDR3 protein: CASSQPTSGFYGYTF; CDR3 DNA: TGCGCCAGCAGCCAACCTACCTCGGGCTTCTATGGCTACACCTTC
clone size: many; J gene: TRBJ1-1; D gene: .; V gene: TRBV18; CDR3 protein: CASSNQKNTEAFF; CDR3 DNA: TGTGCCAGCTCCAATCAAAAGAACACTGAAGCTTTCTTT
clone size: .; J gene: TRBJ2-5; D gene: TRBD2; V gene: TRBV10-3; CDR3 protein: CAISDLAGGVVHEQYF; CDR3 DNA: TGTGCCATCAGTGACCTAGCGGGAGGGGTTGTACATGAGCAGTACTTC
clone size: .; J gene: TRBJ2-2; D gene: TRBD1; V gene: TRBV6-5; CDR3 protein: CASSLAGTGENTGELFF; CDR3 DNA: TGTGCCAGCAGTTTAGCCGGGACAGGGGAGAACACCGGGGAGCTGTTTTTT
clone size: .; J gene: TRBJ2-1; D gene: TRBD1; V gene: TRBV27; CDR3 protein: CASSVGQGAYNEQFF; CDR3 DNA: TGTGCCAGCAGTGTGGGACAGGGGGCTTACAATGAGCAGTTCTTC
clone size: .; J gene: TRBJ2-4; D gene: .; V gene: TRBV5-6; CDR3 protein: CASTQKGVKNIQYF; CDR3 DNA: TGTGCCAGCACCCAGAAGGGCGTCAAAAACATTCAGTACTTC